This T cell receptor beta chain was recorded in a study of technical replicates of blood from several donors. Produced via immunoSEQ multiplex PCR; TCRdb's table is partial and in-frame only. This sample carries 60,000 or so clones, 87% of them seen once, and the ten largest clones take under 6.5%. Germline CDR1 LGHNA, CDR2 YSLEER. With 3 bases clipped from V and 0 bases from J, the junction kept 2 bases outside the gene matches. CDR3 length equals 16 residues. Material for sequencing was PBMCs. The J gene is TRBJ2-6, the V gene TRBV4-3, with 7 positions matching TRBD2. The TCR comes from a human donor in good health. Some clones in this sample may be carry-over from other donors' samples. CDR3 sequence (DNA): TGCGCCAGCAGCCAGGAGCGGGGCTCTGGGGCCAACGTCCTGACTTTC. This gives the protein CASSQERGSGANVLTF.